The 4 T cell receptor beta chains given below trace back to one sample, sequenced in a study of blood T cell repertoires in COVID-19. Assay: immunoSEQ multiplex PCR; the TCRdb copy retains only in-frame clones and omits some. The sample has under 350,000 clones; under 95% are singletons. The sequencing input was PBMCs or T cells enriched from blood (not recorded which). These receptors were collected from a man aged 60-69 years who had recovered from COVID-19.

The chain combines TRBV7-3 with TRBJ2-2; 7 bases agree with TRBD1. This CDR3 spans 16 amino acids. The ends lost 5 bases at V and 2 bases at J; junction bases unmatched: 8. CDR1 and CDR2 (germline): SGHTA, FQGTGA. This chain's CDR3 is CASSTTGTVNTGELFF. DNA of the CDR3: TGTGCCAGCAGCACGACCGGGACAGTAAACACCGGGGAGCTGTTTTTT.

CDR3 sequence: CASSYPFSYGYTF. The CDR3 DNA is TGTGCCAGCAGTTACCCTTTTTCCTATGGCTACACCTTC. V is TRBV6-2 or TRBV6-3 and J is TRBJ1-2; no reliable D call. The length of the CDR3 is 13 residues. V dropped 2 bases and J dropped 4 bases, with 8 bases sitting between them. Germline values: CDR1 MNHEY, CDR2 SVGEGT.

The rearrangement uses TRBV7-8 and TRBJ2-1; D is unclear. Germline V CDR1 and CDR2: SGHVS, FQNEAQ. The V end lost 5 bases, the J end lost 8 bases, and 13 bases lay between the germline ends. The CDR3 contains 13 residues. This chain's CDR3 is CASSPNPRYEQFF. CDR3 DNA sequence: TGTGCCAGCAGCCCGAACCCTAGGTATGAGCAGTTCTTC.

This sequence joins TRBV24-1 and TRBJ2-1; the match to TRBD1 covers 10 bases. The CDR3 extends over 14 amino acids. J was trimmed by 6 bases and V by 9 bases; bases with no gene match: 7. Germline values: CDR1 KGHDR, CDR2 SFDVKD. CDR3 sequence: CATGGQGDLNEQFF. CDR3 nucleotides: TGTGCCACCGGTGGACAGGGGGACCTCAATGAGCAGTTCTTC.